These T cell receptor beta chains were read from a single sample in a study of vaccination and CD4 T cells after COVID-19. TCRdb re-called the PCR reads with MiXCR, one entry per CDR3 protein. The repertoire has about 15,000 distinct CDR3 sequences, approximately 53% of them found once; the top ten carry around a tenth. Their target antigens are unknown. Sequenced input: CD4+ T cells from blood, cultured in vitro. The origin of the receptors is a human donor who had recovered from COVID-19. Both conserved end residues are part of each CDR3. D genes are given only for firm matches. The size entry is marked missing in some rows and otherwise reads once, few, many or a size class.

J gene | V gene | D gene | clone size | CDR3 DNA | CDR3 protein
TRBJ2-2 | TRBV7-9 | . | . | TGTGCCAGCAGCAAAACCTCGGACAGCGGGGAGCTGTTTTTT | CASSKTSDSGELFF
TRBJ1-1 | TRBV19 | . | few | TGTGCCAGTAGTATAGATCTGTGGAATACCTACACTGAAGCTTTCTTT | CASSIDLWNTYTEAFF
TRBJ2-3 | TRBV4-3 | . | . | TGCGCCAGCAGCCAAGAGCCGGGAGGCACAGATACGCAGTATTTT | CASSQEPGGTDTQYF
TRBJ1-2 | TRBV7-2 | . | once | TGTGCCAGCAGCTTCTCGGGGGGGTATCAAGGCTACACCTTC | CASSFSGGYQGYTF
TRBJ2-3 | TRBV10-3 | . | . | TGTGCCATCGTCGCGGGAGATACGCAGTATTTT | CAIVAGDTQYF
TRBJ1-1 | TRBV10-3 | . | . | TGTGCCATCAGTGAGTCGCTTCAAGCCCTGAACACTGAAGCTTTCTTT | CAISESLQALNTEAFF
TRBJ1-5 | TRBV28 | TRBD1 | . | TGTGCCAGCAGCAACCGGGACAGGCAAAATCAGCCCCAGCATTTT | CASSNRDRQNQPQHF
TRBJ1-1 | TRBV7-3 | . | few | TGTGCCAGCAGCTTATCGGTGAACACTGAAGCTTTCTTT | CASSLSVNTEAFF
TRBJ2-2 | TRBV7-9 | TRBD1 | large | TGTGCCAGCAGCTTACGGGGACAGGCTGCCCTCGGGGAGCTGTTTTTT | CASSLRGQAALGELFF
TRBJ1-6 | TRBV2 | . | few | TGTGCCAGCAACCGGGGGGGGCCTTCCTATAATTCACCCCTCCACTTT | CASNRGGPSYNSPLHF
TRBJ1-6 | TRBV7-2 | . | few | TGTGCCAGCAGCTTAGAGTCGGGCAGCGGTTCACCCCTCCACTTT | CASSLESGSGSPLHF
TRBJ2-1 | TRBV21-1 | . | . | TGTGCCAGCAGCAAGTTTCCGGGAGGAGGGTACAATGAGCAGTTCTTC | CASSKFPGGGYNEQFF